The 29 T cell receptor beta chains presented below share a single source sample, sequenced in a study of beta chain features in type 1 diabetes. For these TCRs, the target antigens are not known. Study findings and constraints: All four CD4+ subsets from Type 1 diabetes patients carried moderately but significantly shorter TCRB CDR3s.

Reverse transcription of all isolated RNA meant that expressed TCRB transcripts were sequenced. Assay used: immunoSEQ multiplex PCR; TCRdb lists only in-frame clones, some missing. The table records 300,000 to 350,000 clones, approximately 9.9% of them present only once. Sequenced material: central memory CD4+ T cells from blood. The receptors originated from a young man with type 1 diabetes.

The CDR3 DNA reads as TGTGCCAGCAGCCTAGACAGTTATGGCTACACCTTC. This encodes CASSLDSYGYTF. The V gene is TRBV4-2, the J gene TRBJ1-2, with D possibly being TRBD1 (5 bases). Trimming left V 4 bases short and J 5 bases short, with 8 bases between. This CDR3 spans 12 amino acids. Germline CDR1 reads LGHNA; CDR2 reads YNFKEQ.

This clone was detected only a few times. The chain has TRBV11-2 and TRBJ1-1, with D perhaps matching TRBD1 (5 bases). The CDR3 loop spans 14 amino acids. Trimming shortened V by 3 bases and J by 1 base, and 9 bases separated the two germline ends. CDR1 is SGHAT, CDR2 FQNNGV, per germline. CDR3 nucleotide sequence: TGTGCCAGCAGCTTGGACATTGGGAACACTGAAGCTTTCTTT. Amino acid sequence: CASSLDIGNTEAFF. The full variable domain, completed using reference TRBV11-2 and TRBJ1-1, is EAGVAQSPRYKIIEKRQSVAFWCNPISGHATLYWYQQILGQGPKLLIQFQNNGVVDDSQLPKDRFSAERLKGVDSTLKIQPAKLEDSAVYLCASSLDIGNTEAFFGQGTRLTVV.

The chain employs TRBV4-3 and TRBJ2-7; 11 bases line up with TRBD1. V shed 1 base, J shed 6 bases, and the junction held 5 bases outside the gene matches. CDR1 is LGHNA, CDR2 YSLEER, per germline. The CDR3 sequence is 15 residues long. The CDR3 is CASSQGVGQGGEQYF. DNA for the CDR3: TGCGCCAGCAGCCAAGGAGTGGGACAGGGGGGCGAGCAGTACTTC.

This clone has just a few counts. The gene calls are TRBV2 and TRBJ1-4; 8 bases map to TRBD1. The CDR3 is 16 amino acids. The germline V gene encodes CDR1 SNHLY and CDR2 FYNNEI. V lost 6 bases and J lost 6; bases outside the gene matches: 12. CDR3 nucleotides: TGTGCCAGCAGGCCCCAGGGGGCGGGCAACGATGAAAAACTGTTTTTT. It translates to CASRPQGAGNDEKLFF.

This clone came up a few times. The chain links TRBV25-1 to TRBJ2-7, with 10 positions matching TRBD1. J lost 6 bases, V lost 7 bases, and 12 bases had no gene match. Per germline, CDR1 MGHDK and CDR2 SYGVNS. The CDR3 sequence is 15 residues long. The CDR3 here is CASNIEATGGCEQYF. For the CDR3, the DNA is TGTGCCAGCAATATTGAGGCGACAGGGGGCTGCGAGCAGTACTTC.

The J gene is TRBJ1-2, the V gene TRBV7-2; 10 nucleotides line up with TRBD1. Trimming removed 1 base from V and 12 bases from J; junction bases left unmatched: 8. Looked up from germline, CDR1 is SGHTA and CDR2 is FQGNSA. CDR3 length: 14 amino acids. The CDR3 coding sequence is TGTGCCAGCAGCTTAGGTCTGACAGGGGGCGCGAACACCTTC. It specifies CASSLGLTGGANTF.

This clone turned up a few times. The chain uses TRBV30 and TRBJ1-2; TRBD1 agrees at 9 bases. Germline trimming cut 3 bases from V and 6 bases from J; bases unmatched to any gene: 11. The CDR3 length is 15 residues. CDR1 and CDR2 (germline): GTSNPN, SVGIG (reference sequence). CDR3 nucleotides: TGTGCCTGGAGCGCGGGTTCAGGACAGGGGAATGGCTACACCTTC. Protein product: CAWSAGSGQGNGYTF. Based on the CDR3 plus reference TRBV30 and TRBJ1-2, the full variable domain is SQTIHQWPATLVQPVGSPLSLECTVEGTSNPNLYWYRQAAGRGLQLLFYSVGIGQISSEVPQNLSASRPQDRQFILSSKKLLLSDSGFYLCAWSAGSGQGNGYTFGSGTRLTVV.

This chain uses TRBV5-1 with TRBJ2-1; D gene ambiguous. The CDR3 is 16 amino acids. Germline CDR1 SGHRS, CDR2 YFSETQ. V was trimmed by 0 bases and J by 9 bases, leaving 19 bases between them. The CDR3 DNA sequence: TGCGCCAGCAGCTTGGCATCTATGGGCAGGACGGGTGAGCAGTTCTTC. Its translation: CASSLASMGRTGEQFF.

CDR3 coding DNA: TGTGCCAGCAAACATCGTAGGCACAATGAAAAACTGTTTTTT. It encodes CASKHRRHNEKLFF. V and J are TRBV28 and TRBJ1-4; D gene uncertain. V lost 7 bases and J 5 bases, leaving 14 bases between the germline ends. The germline V gene has CDR1 MDHEN and CDR2 SYDVKM. This CDR3 region has 14 residues.

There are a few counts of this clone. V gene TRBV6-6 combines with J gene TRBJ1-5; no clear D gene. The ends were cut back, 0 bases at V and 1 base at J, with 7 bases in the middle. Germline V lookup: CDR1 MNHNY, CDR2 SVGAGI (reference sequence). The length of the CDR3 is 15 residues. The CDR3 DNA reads TGTGCCAGCAGTTACTCCTCTCCCAGCAATCAGCCCCAGCATTTT. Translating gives CASSYSSPSNQPQHF.

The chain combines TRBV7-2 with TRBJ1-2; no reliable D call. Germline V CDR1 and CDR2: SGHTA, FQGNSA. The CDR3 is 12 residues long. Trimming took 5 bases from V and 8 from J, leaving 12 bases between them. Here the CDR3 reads CASSRVREGYTF. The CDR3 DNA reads TGTGCCAGCAGCCGCGTGAGGGAGGGCTACACCTTC.

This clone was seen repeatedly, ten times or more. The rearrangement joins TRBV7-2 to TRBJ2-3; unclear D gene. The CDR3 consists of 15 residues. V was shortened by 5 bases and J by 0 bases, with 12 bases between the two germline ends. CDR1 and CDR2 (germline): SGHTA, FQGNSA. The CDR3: CASSPNYLSTDTQYF. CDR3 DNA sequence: TGTGCCAGCAGCCCCAACTACCTTAGCACAGATACGCAGTATTTT.

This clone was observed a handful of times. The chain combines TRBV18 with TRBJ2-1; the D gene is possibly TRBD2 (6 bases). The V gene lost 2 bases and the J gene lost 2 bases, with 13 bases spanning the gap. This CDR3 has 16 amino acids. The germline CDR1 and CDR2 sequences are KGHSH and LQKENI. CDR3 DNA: TGTGCCAGCTCACCAGGGGAGGCGAGGGCCTACAATGAGCAGTTCTTC. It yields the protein CASSPGEARAYNEQFF.

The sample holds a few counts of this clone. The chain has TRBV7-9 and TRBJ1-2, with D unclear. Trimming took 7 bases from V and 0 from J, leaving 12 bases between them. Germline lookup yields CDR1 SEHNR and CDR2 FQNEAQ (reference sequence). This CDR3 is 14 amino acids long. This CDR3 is CASTLTYTNYGYTF. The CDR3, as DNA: TGTGCCAGCACCTTGACTTATACTAACTATGGCTACACCTTC.

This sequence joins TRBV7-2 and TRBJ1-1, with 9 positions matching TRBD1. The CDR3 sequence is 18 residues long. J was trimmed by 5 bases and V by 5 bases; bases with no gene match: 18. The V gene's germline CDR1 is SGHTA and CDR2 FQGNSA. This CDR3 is CASSRQFRLQGADTEAFF. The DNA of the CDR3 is TGTGCCAGCAGCCGCCAATTTCGTTTACAGGGGGCAGATACTGAAGCTTTCTTT.

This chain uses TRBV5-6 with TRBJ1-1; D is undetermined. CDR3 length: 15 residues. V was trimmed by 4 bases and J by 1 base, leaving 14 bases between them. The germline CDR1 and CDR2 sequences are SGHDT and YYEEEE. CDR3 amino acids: CASSRTDFWNTEAFF. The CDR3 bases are TGTGCCAGCAGCAGGACGGACTTTTGGAACACTGAAGCTTTCTTT.

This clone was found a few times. CDR3 in DNA: TGTGCCAGTGGCGGCGGACAGTTATGGTATGGCTACACCTTC. Protein product: CASGGGQLWYGYTF. The V and J genes are TRBV19 and TRBJ1-2; D possibly corresponds to TRBD1 (6 bases). V dropped 8 bases and J dropped 5 bases, with 18 bases sitting between them. Germline V lookup: CDR1 LNHDA, CDR2 SQIVND (reference sequence). CDR3 length: 14 amino acids.

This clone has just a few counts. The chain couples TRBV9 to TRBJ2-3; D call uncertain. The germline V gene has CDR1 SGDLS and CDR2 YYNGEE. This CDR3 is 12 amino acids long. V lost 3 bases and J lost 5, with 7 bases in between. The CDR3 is CASSDSKDTQYF. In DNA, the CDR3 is TGTGCCAGCAGCGATTCCAAAGATACGCAGTATTTT.

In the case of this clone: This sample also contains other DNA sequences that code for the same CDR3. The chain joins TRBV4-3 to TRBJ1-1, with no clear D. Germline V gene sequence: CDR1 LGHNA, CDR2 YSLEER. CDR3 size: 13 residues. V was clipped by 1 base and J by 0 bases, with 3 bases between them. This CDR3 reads CASSQVMNTEAFF. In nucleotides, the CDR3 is TGCGCCAGCAGCCAAGTCATGAACACTGAAGCTTTCTTT.

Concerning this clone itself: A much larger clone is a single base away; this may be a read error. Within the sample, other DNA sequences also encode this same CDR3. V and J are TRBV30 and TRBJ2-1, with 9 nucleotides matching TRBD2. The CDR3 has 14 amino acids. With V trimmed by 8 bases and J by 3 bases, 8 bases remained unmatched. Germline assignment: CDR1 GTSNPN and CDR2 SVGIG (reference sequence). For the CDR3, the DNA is TGTGCCAAAGCGCGGGGGGGGATCTACAATGAGCAGTTCTTC. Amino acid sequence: CAKARGGIYNEQFF.

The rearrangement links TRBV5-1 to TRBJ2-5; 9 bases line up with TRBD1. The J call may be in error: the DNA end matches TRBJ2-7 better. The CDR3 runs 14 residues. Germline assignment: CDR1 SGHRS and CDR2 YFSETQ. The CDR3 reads CASSIDRGDDEQYF. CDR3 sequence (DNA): TGCGCCAGCAGCATCGACAGGGGGGACGACGAGCAGTACTTC.

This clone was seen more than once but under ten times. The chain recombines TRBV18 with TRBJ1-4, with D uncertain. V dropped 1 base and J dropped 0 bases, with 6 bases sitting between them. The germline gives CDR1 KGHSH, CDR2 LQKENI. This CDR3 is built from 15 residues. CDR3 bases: TGTGCCAGCTCACCACAGGCGGCAACTAATGAAAAACTGTTTTTT. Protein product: CASSPQAATNEKLFF.

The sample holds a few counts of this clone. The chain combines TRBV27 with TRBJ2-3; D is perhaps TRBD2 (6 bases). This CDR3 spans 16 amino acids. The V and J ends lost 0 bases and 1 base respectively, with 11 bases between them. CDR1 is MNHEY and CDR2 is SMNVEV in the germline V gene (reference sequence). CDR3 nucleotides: TGTGCCAGCAGTTTATCGGTGACGGGGGGCACAGATACGCAGTATTTT. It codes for CASSLSVTGGTDTQYF.

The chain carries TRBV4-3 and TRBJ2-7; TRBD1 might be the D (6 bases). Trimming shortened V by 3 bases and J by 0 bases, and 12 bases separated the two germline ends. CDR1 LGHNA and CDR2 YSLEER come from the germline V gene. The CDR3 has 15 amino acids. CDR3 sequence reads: CASSQGAGPSYEQYF. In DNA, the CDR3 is TGCGCCAGCAGCCAGGGGGCAGGGCCCTCCTACGAGCAGTACTTC.

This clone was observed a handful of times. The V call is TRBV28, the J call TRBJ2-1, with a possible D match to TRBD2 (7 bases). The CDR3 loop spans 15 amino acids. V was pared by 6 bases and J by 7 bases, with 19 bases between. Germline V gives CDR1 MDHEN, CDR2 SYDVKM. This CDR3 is CASSIGGGSMNEQFF. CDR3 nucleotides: TGTGCCAGCAGCATTGGGGGGGGCAGTATGAATGAGCAGTTCTTC.

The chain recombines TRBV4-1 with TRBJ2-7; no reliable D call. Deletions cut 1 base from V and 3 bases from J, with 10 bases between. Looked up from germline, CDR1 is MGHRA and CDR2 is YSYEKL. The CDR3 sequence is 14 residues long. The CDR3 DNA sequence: TGCGCCAGCAGCCAAGCCGCACAGAACTACGAGCAGTACTTC. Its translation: CASSQAAQNYEQYF.

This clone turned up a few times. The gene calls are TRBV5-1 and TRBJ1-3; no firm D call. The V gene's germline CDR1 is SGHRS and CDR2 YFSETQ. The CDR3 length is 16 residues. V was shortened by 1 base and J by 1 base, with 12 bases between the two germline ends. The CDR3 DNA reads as TGCGCCAGCAGCTTGAACGGGCGATTGTCTGGAAACACCATATATTTT. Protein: CASSLNGRLSGNTIYF. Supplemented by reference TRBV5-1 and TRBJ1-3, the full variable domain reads KAGVTQTPRYLIKTRGQQVTLSCSPISGHRSVSWYQQTPGQGLQFLFEYFSETQRNKGNFPGRFSGRQFSNSRSEMNVSTLELGDSALYLCASSLNGRLSGNTIYFGEGSWLTVV.

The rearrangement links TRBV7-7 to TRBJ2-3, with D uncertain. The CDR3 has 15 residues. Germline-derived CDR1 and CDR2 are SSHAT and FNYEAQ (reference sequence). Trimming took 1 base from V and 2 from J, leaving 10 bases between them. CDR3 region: CASSLGAAITDTQYF. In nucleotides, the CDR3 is TGTGCCAGCAGCTTAGGGGCAGCGATCACAGATACGCAGTATTTT.

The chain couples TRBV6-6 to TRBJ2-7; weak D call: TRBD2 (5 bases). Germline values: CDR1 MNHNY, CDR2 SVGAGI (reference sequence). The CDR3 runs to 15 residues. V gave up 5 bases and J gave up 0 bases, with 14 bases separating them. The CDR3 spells CASSTPYRGSYEQYF. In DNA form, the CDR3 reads TGTGCCAGCAGTACCCCCTACCGGGGCTCCTACGAGCAGTACTTC.